The rows below give T cell receptor beta chains drawn from one sample of a study of blood T cell repertoires in COVID-19. Clones were sequenced by immunoSEQ multiplex PCR, and TCRdb holds only the in-frame ones, with some missing. The sample shows about 340,000 clones, about 93% of them seen only once. Sequencing used peripheral blood. The receptor set was obtained from a woman aged 18-29 years who had recovered from COVID-19. CDR3s leave out the opening cysteine and the closing phenylalanine or tryptophan.

J,V,CDR3
TRBJ1-5,TRBV10-3,AISVTGGIGDQPQH
TRBJ1-4,TRBV27,ASSPGERFNEKLF
TRBJ2-2,TRBV12-5,ASGRQGTYGELF
TRBJ1-2,TRBV14,ASSQVGRGGYGYT
TRBJ2-5,TRBV19,ASALRGVEETQY
TRBJ2-3,TRBV10-1,ASSESVGRQY
TRBJ1-5,TRBV11-2,ASSLAGLSNQPQH
TRBJ1-3,TRBV5-1,ASSFGHRGTSGNTIY
TRBJ1-2,TRBV9,ASSLRDRGNYGYT
TRBJ1-2,TRBV7-2,ASSLQGNYGYT
TRBJ1-6,TRBV9,ASSVVGDSDSPLH
TRBJ2-3,TRBV7-2,ASSLRAPDTQY
TRBJ1-1,TRBV11-3,ASSLDAGVGTEAF
TRBJ1-5,TRBV19,ASTPTGLVSNQPQH
TRBJ2-1,TRBV11-3,ASSPNSGRNDEQF
TRBJ2-2,TRBV12-3/TRBV12-4,ASSLTGPGELF
TRBJ1-1,TRBV11-3,ASSLEVESDTEAF
TRBJ1-1,TRBV19,ASSGQGAYPAEAF
TRBJ2-1,TRBV7-2,ASSLYVNEQF
TRBJ2-1,TRBV7-8,ASSLDHRHYNEQF
TRBJ2-3,TRBV19,ASSERIAGVGDTQY
TRBJ2-5,TRBV4-3,ASSQDIWGGRETQY
TRBJ2-1,TRBV6-2/TRBV6-3,ASSYTRTSEGF
TRBJ2-3,TRBV27,ASTPGGWTDTQY
TRBJ2-5,TRBV14,ASRPGTGVQGAQY
TRBJ2-3,TRBV15,ATSRVSGTEYSTDTQY